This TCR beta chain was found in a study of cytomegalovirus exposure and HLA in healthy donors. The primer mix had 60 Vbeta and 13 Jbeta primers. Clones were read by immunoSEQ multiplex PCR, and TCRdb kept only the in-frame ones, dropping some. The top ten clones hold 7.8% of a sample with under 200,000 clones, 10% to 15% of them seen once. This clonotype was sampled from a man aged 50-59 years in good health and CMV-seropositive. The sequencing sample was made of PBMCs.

CDR3 region: CASSPGGQGGKQYV. The CDR3, as DNA: TGTGCCAGTAGTCCCGGCGGACAGGGCGGAAAGCAGTACGTC. The chain links TRBV19 to TRBJ2-7, with 8 bases matching TRBD1. V gave up 5 bases and J gave up 8 bases; unmatched junction bases: 11. The germline V gene has CDR1 LNHDA and CDR2 SQIVND (reference sequence). The CDR3 is 14 residues long.